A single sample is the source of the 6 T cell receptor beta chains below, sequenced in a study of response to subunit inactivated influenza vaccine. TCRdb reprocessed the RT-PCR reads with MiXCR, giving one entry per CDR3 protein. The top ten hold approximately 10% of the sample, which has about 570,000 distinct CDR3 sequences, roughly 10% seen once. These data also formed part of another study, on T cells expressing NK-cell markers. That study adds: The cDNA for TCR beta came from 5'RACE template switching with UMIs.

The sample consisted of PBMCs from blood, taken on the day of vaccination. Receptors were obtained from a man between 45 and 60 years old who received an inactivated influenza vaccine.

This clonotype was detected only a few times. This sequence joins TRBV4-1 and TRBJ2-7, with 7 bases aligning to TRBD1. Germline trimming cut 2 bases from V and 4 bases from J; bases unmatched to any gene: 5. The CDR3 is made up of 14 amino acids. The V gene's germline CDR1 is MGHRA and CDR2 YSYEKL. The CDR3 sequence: CASSQTGQVYEQYF. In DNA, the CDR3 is TGCGCCAGCAGCCAAACCGGACAGGTGTACGAGCAGTACTTC.

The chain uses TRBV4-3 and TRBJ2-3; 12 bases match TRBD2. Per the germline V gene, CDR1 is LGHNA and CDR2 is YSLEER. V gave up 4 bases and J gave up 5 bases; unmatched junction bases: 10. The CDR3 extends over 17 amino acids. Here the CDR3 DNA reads TGCGCCAGCAGCCGCTCGACTAGCGGGGGCCTTGGAGATACGCAGTATTTT. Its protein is CASSRSTSGGLGDTQYF.

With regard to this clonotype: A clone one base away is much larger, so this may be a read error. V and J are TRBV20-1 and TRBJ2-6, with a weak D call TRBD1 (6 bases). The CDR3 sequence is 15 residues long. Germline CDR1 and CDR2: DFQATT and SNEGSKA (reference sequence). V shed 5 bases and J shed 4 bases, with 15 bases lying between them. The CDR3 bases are TGCAGTGCTCAAGACAGGTGGGCGGGGGCCAACGTCCTGACTTTC. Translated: CSAQDRWAGANVLTF.

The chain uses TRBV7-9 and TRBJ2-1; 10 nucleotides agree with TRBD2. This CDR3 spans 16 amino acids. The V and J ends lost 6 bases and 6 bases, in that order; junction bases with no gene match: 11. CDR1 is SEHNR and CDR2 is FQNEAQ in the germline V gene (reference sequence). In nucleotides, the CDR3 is TGTGCCAGCAGTTCTAGCCGGACTAGCGGCATCAATGAGCAGTTCTTC. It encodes CASSSSRTSGINEQFF. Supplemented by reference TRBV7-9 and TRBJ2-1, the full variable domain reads DTGVSQNPRHKITKRGQNVTFRCDPISEHNRLYWYRQTLGQGPEFLTYFQNEAQLEKSRLLSDRFSAERPKGSFSTLEIQRTEQGDSAMYLCASSSSRTSGINEQFFGPGTRLTVL.

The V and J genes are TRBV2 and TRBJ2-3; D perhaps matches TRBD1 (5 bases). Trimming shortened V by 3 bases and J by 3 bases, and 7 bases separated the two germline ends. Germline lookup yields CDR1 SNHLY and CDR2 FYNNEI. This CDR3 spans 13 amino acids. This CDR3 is CASSDQGTDTQYF. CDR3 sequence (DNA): TGTGCCAGCAGTGATCAGGGTACAGATACGCAGTATTTT.

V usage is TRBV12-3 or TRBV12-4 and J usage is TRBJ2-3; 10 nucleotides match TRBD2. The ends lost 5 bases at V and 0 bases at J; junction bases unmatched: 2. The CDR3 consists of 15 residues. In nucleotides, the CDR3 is TGTGCCAGCAGTCGGGGACTAGCGAGCACAGATACGCAGTATTTT. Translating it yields CASSRGLASTDTQYF.